This T cell receptor (beta chain) comes out of a study of CD8 T cells in ankylosing spondylitis (dated by TCRdb to about 2017). Background for the entire study: The study profiled T cell receptor beta repertoires in healthy donors and ankylosing spondylitis patients to find disease-linked TCR variants. The full study cohort comprised 25 or so ankylosing spondylitis patients and over a hundred healthy donors. Peripheral blood samples were taken, and synovial fluid was additionally collected from ankylosing spondylitis patients.

From the cysteine up to the phenylalanine, the CDR3 has a length of 13 residues. Solely the CDR3 DNA is kept, with 39 bases framed from the first base. The germline V gene gives CDR1 as LGHNA and CDR2 as YSLEER. With regard to this clonotype: Its antigen target is currently unknown. A much larger clone differs by one base, so this may be a read error.

The investigation overall reported the following: According to the report, matched synovial fluid samples from ankylosing spondylitis patients were significantly enriched for the disease-linked clones. Some motif variants had previously been reported in the synovial fluid and blood of reactive arthritis patients, which suggests shared mechanisms of disease initiation. A TCR beta motif of fewer than 10 highly homologous amino acid variants appeared characteristic of blood from ankylosing spondylitis patients. The disease-linked clones showed a CD8+ phenotype and occurred at relatively low frequencies in peripheral blood.

Sequencing instrument: Illumina HiSeq 2500. Quantitative 5'-RACE with molecular barcodes was the method used to prepare the TCR beta libraries. In the paper's pipeline: A new computational method, built on a probabilistic model of VDJ rearrangement, was used to identify disease-linked TCR variants. The raw public data were reprocessed by TCRdb itself: fastp quality trimming at Q25, MiXCR clonotype calling, in-frame beta chains only. Merged by CDR3 protein, the rows form single entries marked with the most common genes and DNA. The V and J calls shown here were made by TCRdb, not taken from the authors' results. Across this sample there are 350,000 or so distinct CDR3 sequences, with roughly 12% seen only once. The top ten hold roughly 9.5% of the sample.

The sequencing sample was made of blood, either unsorted or a sorted T cell fraction (not recorded which). The receptor's source is a female donor with ankylosing spondylitis or in good health (not recorded which). This sequence uses TRBV4-3 and TRBJ2-7, with no confidently assigned D gene. The CDR3: CANSQDLVREQYF. The DNA sequence is given as TGCGCCAACAGCCAAGATCTGGTCCGGGAGCAGTACTTC.